Listed here are 22 T cell receptor beta chains from one sample, sequenced in a study of blood T cell repertoires in COVID-19. Only in-frame clones appear in the TCRdb table, and some are missing; sequencing was by immunoSEQ multiplex PCR. The table includes some 110,000 clones, 65% to 90% detected once. Sequencing was done on a sample of peripheral blood. The receptors were sampled from a man aged 50-59 years with acute or convalescent COVID-19.

The chain recombines TRBV10-2 with TRBJ2-1, with 8 bases matching TRBD2. This CDR3 is built from 17 residues. V trimming: 1 base; J trimming: 6 bases; junction bases outside the gene matches: 11. Germline assignment: CDR1 WSHSY and CDR2 SAAADI. In nucleotides, the CDR3 is TGCGCCAGCAGTGAGTTGGTAGCGGGATTGGTTTCCAATGAGCAGTTCTTC. Amino acid sequence: CASSELVAGLVSNEQFF.

The chain combines TRBV28 with TRBJ2-5; D possibly corresponds to TRBD1 (6 bases). V shed 10 bases and J shed 4 bases, with 7 bases lying between them. CDR3 length: 10 amino acids. Germline V gives CDR1 MDHEN, CDR2 SYDVKM. CDR3 in amino acids: CATTGETQYF. The CDR3 region has the DNA TGTGCCACGACAGGAGAGACCCAGTACTTC.

The chain couples TRBV5-1 to TRBJ1-5, with D perhaps matching TRBD1 (5 bases). In germline, CDR1 is SGHRS, CDR2 YFSETQ. V dropped 0 bases and J dropped 4 bases, with 8 bases sitting between them. The CDR3 contains 14 residues. CDR3 loop: CASSLGGRNQPQHF. The CDR3 DNA reads TGCGCCAGCAGCTTGGGGGGCAGGAATCAGCCCCAGCATTTT.

The V and J genes are TRBV5-1 and TRBJ2-1, with 7 bases aligning to TRBD1. Trimming cost V 4 bases and J 5 bases; bases outside gene matches: 15. The germline gives CDR1 SGHRS, CDR2 YFSETQ. This CDR3 is built from 17 residues. The CDR3 DNA is TGCGCCAGCAGCCAAAAGAGGAGCAGGGACAGCAACAATGAGCAGTTCTTC. Amino acid sequence: CASSQKRSRDSNNEQFF.

This clone was recorded a few times. The V call is TRBV29-1, the J call TRBJ2-7; 9 bases align to TRBD1. Trimming took 3 bases from V and 0 from J; bases not matched to a gene: 6. This CDR3 region has 15 residues. Germline V gene lookup returns CDR1 SQVTM and CDR2 ANQGSEA. The chain's CDR3 is CSVDGGQGNSYEQYF. In DNA form, the CDR3 reads TGCAGCGTTGATGGTGGACAGGGGAACTCCTACGAGCAGTACTTC.

The chain joins TRBV5-1 to TRBJ2-3; 9 positions match TRBD1. Trimming took 1 base from V and 5 from J; bases not matched to a gene: 5. CDR3 length equals 15 residues. Germline CDR1 SGHRS, CDR2 YFSETQ. In DNA form, the CDR3 reads TGCGCCAGCAGCTTGAGGGGACAGGGAAAAGATACGCAGTATTTT. It is translated as CASSLRGQGKDTQYF.

The chain employs TRBV24-1 and TRBJ1-2, with TRBD1 as a possible D gene (5 bases). Germline V gene data show CDR1 as KGHDR and CDR2 as SFDVKD. The V and J ends lost 7 bases and 8 bases respectively, with 19 bases between them. The CDR3 totals 14 residues. The CDR3 coding sequence is TGTGCCACCAGCGTAGACCACCCCGGGGGAGGCTACACCTTC. This sequence encodes CATSVDHPGGGYTF.

The genes are TRBV11-2 and TRBJ1-1; maybe TRBD1 (6 bases). The V gene's germline CDR1 is SGHAT and CDR2 FQNNGV. The CDR3 length is 14 residues. V was shortened by 1 base and J by 6 bases, with 12 bases between the two germline ends. The CDR3 spells CASSLVISGAEAFF. CDR3 DNA sequence: TGTGCCAGCAGCTTAGTAATTTCAGGGGCTGAAGCTTTCTTT.

The table lists this clone with a few counts. The J gene is TRBJ2-2, the V gene TRBV5-6, with 9 bases aligning to TRBD2. V lost 0 bases and J lost 7; bases outside the gene matches: 10. The CDR3 covers 17 residues. CDR1 and CDR2 from the germline V gene are SGHDT and YYEEEE. The CDR3 DNA follows: TGTGCCAGCAGCTTGGCCCCTAGCGGGGTCTCCCTCGGGGAGCTGTTTTTT. Amino acids: CASSLAPSGVSLGELFF.

The chain has TRBV10-3 and TRBJ2-7, with 8 bases identical to TRBD1. Looked up from germline, CDR1 is ENHRY and CDR2 is SYGVKD. The V and J ends lost 10 bases and 5 bases, in that order; junction bases with no gene match: 7. CDR3 length: 12 residues. CDR3 nucleotide sequence: TGTGCCACCGGACAGGGAAGAAACGAGCAGTACTTC. Its translation: CATGQGRNEQYF.

This clone occurred a few times. The same CDR3 arises from other DNA sequences in this sample as well. The chain uses TRBV24-1 and TRBJ2-2; D is unresolved. The CDR3 covers 13 residues. Germline loops: CDR1 KGHDR, CDR2 SFDVKD. Trimming shortened V by 3 bases and J by 2 bases, and 3 bases separated the two germline ends. CDR3 sequence reads: CATSDPNTGELFF. DNA for the CDR3: TGTGCCACCAGTGATCCAAACACCGGGGAGCTGTTTTTT.

The chain is built from TRBV15 and TRBJ2-5; tentatively, D is TRBD2 (5 bases). The CDR3 covers 12 residues. Trimming pared 6 bases from V and 10 bases from J, leaving 15 bases between. Germline-derived CDR1 and CDR2 are LNHNV and YYDKDF (reference sequence). CDR3 sequence (DNA): TGTGCCACCAGACAAGATGGGGAGCTCCAGTACTTC. Its translation: CATRQDGELQYF.

V is TRBV2 and J is TRBJ1-5; D remains ambiguous. The germline V gene has CDR1 SNHLY and CDR2 FYNNEI. CDR3 length: 15 residues. V was clipped by 1 base and J by 3 bases, with 10 bases between them. The CDR3 coding sequence is TGTGCCAGCAGTGAAGGGGGAGTATACAATCAGCCCCAGCATTTT. It translates to CASSEGGVYNQPQHF. Complete variable domain (other parts from reference TRBV2 and TRBJ1-5): EPEVTQTPSHQVTQMGQEVILRCVPISNHLYFYWYRQILGQKVEFLVSFYNNEISEKSEIFDDQFSVERPDGSNFTLKIRSTKLEDSAMYFCASSEGGVYNQPQHFGDGTRLSIL.

The chain combines TRBV24-1 with TRBJ2-2, with 9 bases matching TRBD1. V shed 3 bases and J 3 bases; nucleotides not matched to a gene: 1. Germline V gene sequence: CDR1 KGHDR, CDR2 SFDVKD. The CDR3 has 15 residues. CDR3 in amino acids: CATSDGQGYTGELFF. CDR3 bases: TGTGCCACCAGTGATGGACAGGGGTACACCGGGGAGCTGTTTTTT.

As regards this clone: Other DNA sequences of this sample code for an identical CDR3. The chain links TRBV7-8 to TRBJ2-1; 10 nucleotides match TRBD2. V was clipped by 1 base and J by 0 bases; unmatched bases: 3. The germline V gene has CDR1 SGHVS and CDR2 FQNEAQ. This CDR3 is 17 amino acids long. This CDR3 is CASSLVASGSSYNEQFF. CDR3 DNA: TGTGCCAGCAGCTTAGTTGCTAGCGGGAGCTCCTACAATGAGCAGTTCTTC.

The rearrangement links TRBV4-2 to TRBJ1-5; D unresolved. V gave up 0 bases and J gave up 7 bases, with 13 bases separating them. This CDR3 has 15 amino acids. From germline, CDR1 is LGHNA and CDR2 YNFKEQ. As DNA, the CDR3 is TGTGCCAGCAGCCAAGATGCGGGTCTAGGGCAGCCCCAGCATTTT. Its translation is CASSQDAGLGQPQHF.

The chain recombines TRBV29-1 with TRBJ1-1; tentative D call: TRBD1 (5 bases). The CDR3 spans 13 residues. Germline loops: CDR1 SQVTM, CDR2 ANQGSEA. Between the trimmed V and J ends, which lost 6 bases and 2 bases, there was a span of 13 bases. The CDR3 nucleotides read TGCAGCGTAACCCAGGGATTCAACACTGAAGCTTTCTTT. Translated: CSVTQGFNTEAFF.

In this sample, this clone turned up once. The chain links TRBV2 to TRBJ1-4, with D perhaps TRBD1 (6 bases). V lost 6 bases to trimming and J lost 14 bases, with 13 bases between them. The CDR3 spans 11 residues. Germline V gene lookup returns CDR1 SNHLY and CDR2 FYNNEI. This chain's CDR3 is CASSPDSGLFF. The CDR3 nucleotides read TGTGCCAGCAGCCCGGACAGTGGCCTGTTTTTT.

Here the CDR3 DNA reads TGTGCCAGCAGCCGCCCCTGGCGGGGGTACAATGAGCAGTTCTTC. This gives the protein CASSRPWRGYNEQFF. The chain combines TRBV11-2 with TRBJ2-1; TRBD2 matches 7 bases. The CDR3 covers 15 residues. Per the germline V gene, CDR1 is SGHAT and CDR2 is FQNNGV. With 5 bases clipped from V and 4 bases from J, the junction kept 8 bases outside the gene matches.

The chain joins TRBV5-1 to TRBJ2-1, with 13 bases aligning to TRBD2. The CDR3 is made up of 19 amino acids. V lost 0 bases, J lost 4 bases, and 10 bases stayed unmatched. Germline assignment: CDR1 SGHRS and CDR2 YFSETQ. CDR3 loop: CASSLAWTSGGLTYNEQFF. CDR3 DNA: TGCGCCAGCAGCTTGGCCTGGACTAGCGGGGGATTGACGTACAATGAGCAGTTCTTC.

Comment on this clone: This same CDR3 is encoded by further DNA sequences in the sample. The chain's CDR3 is CATSDTSGGAPDTQYF. The DNA of the CDR3 is TGTGCCACCAGTGACACTAGCGGGGGGGCCCCAGATACGCAGTATTTT. The chain carries TRBV24-1 and TRBJ2-3, with 13 bases lining up with TRBD2. CDR1 and CDR2 (germline): KGHDR, SFDVKD. The junction had 4 bases not matched to a gene; V was cut back by 4 bases and J by 4 bases. The CDR3 totals 16 residues.

The chain joins TRBV10-3 to TRBJ2-1; tentative D call: TRBD1 (7 bases). V was shortened by 2 bases and J by 12 bases, with 17 bases between the two germline ends. The CDR3 loop spans 14 amino acids. Germline V gene sequence: CDR1 ENHRY, CDR2 SYGVKD. The CDR3 bases are TGTGCCATCAGTGAGGGAGGGGGCTCAGGTTGGCAGTTCTTC. Translated: CAISEGGGSGWQFF.